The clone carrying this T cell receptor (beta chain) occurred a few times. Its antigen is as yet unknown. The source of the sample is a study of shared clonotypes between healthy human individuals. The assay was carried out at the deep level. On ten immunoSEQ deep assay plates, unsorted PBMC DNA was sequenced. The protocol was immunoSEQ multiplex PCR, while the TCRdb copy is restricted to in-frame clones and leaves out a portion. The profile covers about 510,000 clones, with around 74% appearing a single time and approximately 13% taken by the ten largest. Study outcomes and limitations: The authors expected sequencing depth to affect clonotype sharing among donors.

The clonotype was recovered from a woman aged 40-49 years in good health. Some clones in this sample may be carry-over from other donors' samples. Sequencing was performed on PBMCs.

CDR3 nucleotide sequence: TGTGCCTGGAGTGCTAACTCTGGAAACACCATATATTTT. It is translated as CAWSANSGNTIYF. The J gene is TRBJ1-3, the V gene TRBV30, with D unresolved. Germline loops: CDR1 GTSNPN, CDR2 SVGIG (reference sequence). V was shortened by 1 base and J by 0 bases, with 4 bases between the two germline ends. The CDR3 consists of 13 residues.